This TCR beta chain was captured by sequencing in a study of spatial heterogeneity in lung cancer. Study-wide context: The study observed each unique TCR and UMI combination more than ten times on average in raw reads. Study-wide findings and caveats: The authors estimated that approximately 7% of tumor T cells were covered for alpha chains and around 12% for beta chains. Expanded intratumoral alpha and beta TCR counts tracked tumor mutation counts.

The CDR3 covers 16 residues. The V and J ends lost 4 bases and 0 bases, in that order; junction bases with no gene match: 6. Germline-derived CDR1 and CDR2 are SGHRS and YFSETQ. As for this clonotype: As yet, its antigen is unknown. This beta chain turned up in a library designed for alpha chains; as an off-target read, its abundance says little.

This sample's time point: sample taken at primary tumor resection. Sequencing covered unsorted whole RNA taken from tumor, nontumor lung or frozen PBMC. Each TCR cDNA molecule bore a unique molecular identifier. TCRdb recomputed calls from the 5' RACE reads with MiXCR, one row per CDR3 protein. The sample includes about 550 distinct CDR3 sequences, roughly 55% of them seen just once. The sample in question was lung tumor tissue, obtained at surgery. This TCR derives from a male donor with early-stage non-small cell lung cancer. The V call is TRBV5-1, the J call TRBJ2-7; TRBD2 agrees at 11 bases. The CDR3 DNA follows: TGCGCCAGCAGCGGAGGGACTAGCGGAGCCTCCTACGAGCAGTACTTC. Translation: CASSGGTSGASYEQYF.